The clone carrying this TCR beta chain appeared a few times. No antigen is known for it. The junction differs from germline at one of its ends, possibly a read error. The CDR3 contains 14 residues. Germline V gene data show CDR1 as SGHRS and CDR2 as YFSETQ. The sample comes from a study of early T cells in non-severe SARS-CoV-2 infection. Overall study context: Unsorted whole-blood RNA was sequenced in bulk, leaving chains unpaired. Findings and limits, study-wide: A preference for anti-spike CD8 responses marked VDJdb matching, which missed private and CD4 specificities.

TCRdb called the 5' RACE reads again in MiXCR, with one record for every CDR3 protein. Among under 35,000 distinct CDR3 sequences listed, approximately 6.9% were seen once. Sequenced input: whole blood. The chain recombines TRBV5-1 with TRBJ2-7, with D tentatively TRBD1 or TRBD2 (5 bases each). This receptor was identified in an adult who was a healthcare worker with PCR-confirmed SARS-CoV-2 infection or an uninfected control (not recorded which). CDR3 DNA sequence: TGCGCCAACAGCCTCCCGGGGCCCCTCTACGAGCAGTACTTC. Its translation is CANSLPGPLYEQYF.